A selection of T cell receptor beta chains follows, all from one sample in a study of shared clonotypes between healthy human individuals. Data came from immunoSEQ multiplex PCR; TCRdb stores just in-frame clones and leaves some out. The repertoire holds fewer than 3 million clones, around 90% seen once, with about 0.41% in the top ten. Source material: naive CD4+ T cells from PBMCs. The source is a man younger than 35 in good health. Some clones in this sample may be carry-over from other donors' samples. The conserved cysteine and the conserved F or W are not part of the CDR3 here.

TRBV5-4,13,ASSLVGRSLYGYT
TRBV11-1,12,ASSLATGSYEQY
TRBV30,13,AWSMGLAGTDTQY
TRBV7-8,13,ASSLAGQGLHIQY
TRBV2,13,ASSELGTENQPQH
TRBV5-3,13,ARSLAGLAYNEQF
TRBV7-2,12,ASSLIRTGSEAF
TRBV19,12,ASSILGGGNEQF
TRBV11-2,12,ASSLASAVDTQY
TRBV18,10,ASSPGLAGGF
TRBV11-2,11,ASSSRPTDTQY
TRBV10-2,11,ASTDRRRGTQY
TRBV9,13,ASSVAGTSTDTQY
TRBV29-1,11,SVSGSAWGEQF
TRBV4-1,15,ASSQDNRITPQSTIY
TRBV6-1,13,ASSRARRGDYEQY
TRBV7-2,12,ASSSGRSGYEQF
TRBV7-3,14,ASSLRGQGGTGELF
TRBV9,13,ASSVDRQAYNEQF
TRBV6-5,12,ASGLSASTDTQY
TRBV27,13,ASSRQGGVRTEAF
TRBV28,15,ASSLGQVISGANVLT
TRBV18,12,ASSPGTGDYGYT
TRBV5-4,13,ASSRDTGRKETQY
TRBV9,12,ASTWGATNEKLF
TRBV5-4,15,ASRTRLAGGSYNEQF
TRBV7-2,13,ASSSRDRGPSEQY
TRBV16,14,ASSQPGVGWTGELF
TRBV28,11,ASSPGGVYEQY
TRBV9,14,ASSTYAGLAYNEQF
TRBV5-1,13,ASNHQTGPNTEAF
TRBV7-2,10,ASSLALGEQY
TRBV5-8,15,ASSSSSGTSGANVLT
TRBV5-4,13,ASSLGGQGGTEAF